One sample yielded the 9 T cell receptor beta chains listed below, sequenced in a study of blood T cell repertoires in COVID-19. Generated by immunoSEQ multiplex PCR, the TCRdb table keeps only in-frame clones and is missing some. The sample consists of under 130,000 clones, about 87% of them appearing once. Sequencing input: peripheral blood. These receptors were obtained from a human donor in a cohort sampled during active or convalescent COVID-19.

The chain uses TRBV29-1 and TRBJ1-5, with D tentatively TRBD1 (5 bases). This CDR3 has 13 amino acids. Germline loops: CDR1 SQVTM, CDR2 ANQGSEA. The V gene lost 4 bases and the J gene lost 0 bases, with 7 bases spanning the gap. The CDR3 DNA reads as TGCAGCGTTGGACAGAATAGCAATCAGCCCCAGCATTTT. This encodes CSVGQNSNQPQHF.

CDR3 DNA sequence: TGTGCCAGCAGCTTTCGGGACAACTCACCCCTCCACTTT. Translating it yields CASSFRDNSPLHF. This chain connects TRBV9 to TRBJ1-6, with D perhaps TRBD1 (6 bases). The CDR3 sequence is 13 residues long. CDR1 is SGDLS and CDR2 is YYNGEE in the germline V gene. Between the trimmed V and J ends, which lost 4 bases and 10 bases, there was a span of 12 bases. The whole variable domain, remainder taken from reference TRBV9 and TRBJ1-6, is DSGVTQTPKHLITATGQRVTLRCSPRSGDLSVYWYQQSLDQGLQFLIQYYNGEERAKGNILERFSAQQFPDLHSELNLSSLELGDSALYFCASSFRDNSPLHFGNGTRLTVT.

This chain links TRBV27 with TRBJ2-1; TRBD1 is a possible D gene (5 bases). V dropped 6 bases and J dropped 0 bases, with 12 bases sitting between them. Germline CDR1 and CDR2: MNHEY and SMNVEV (reference sequence). This CDR3 is built from 15 residues. The CDR3 is CASSPGRVSYNEQFF. DNA for the CDR3: TGTGCCAGCAGCCCCGGCAGGGTCTCCTACAATGAGCAGTTCTTC.

CDR3 nucleotides: TGCGCCAGCAGCTTGGCAGCGAACACCGGGGAGCTGTTTTTT. Translated: CASSLAANTGELFF. The J gene is TRBJ2-2, the V gene TRBV5-1; D gene uncertain. CDR3 size: 14 residues. The V gene lost 0 bases and the J gene lost 0 bases, with 3 bases spanning the gap. Germline V gives CDR1 SGHRS, CDR2 YFSETQ.

The chain has TRBV6-5 and TRBJ1-1; D gene uncertain. CDR1 MNHEY and CDR2 SVGAGI come from the germline V gene. With 1 base removed from V and 7 bases from J, the gap between germline ends came to 16 bases. The CDR3 is 15 amino acids. Written as DNA, the CDR3 is TGTGCCAGCAGTTACTTCCCTACGGAGGGTAGTGAAGCTTTCTTT. This gives the protein CASSYFPTEGSEAFF.

The rearrangement joins TRBV2 to TRBJ2-1; 9 nucleotides align to TRBD2. Germline CDR1 is SNHLY and CDR2 is FYNNEI. The CDR3 extends over 15 amino acids. With 3 bases clipped from V and 6 bases from J, the junction kept 6 bases outside the gene matches. The CDR3 reads CASSEGLAWSNEQFF. The CDR3 DNA follows: TGTGCCAGCAGTGAGGGACTAGCATGGAGCAATGAGCAGTTCTTC.

This clone was recorded only once. The chain has TRBV3-1 (or the pseudogene TRBV3-2) and TRBJ1-5; the match to TRBD1 covers 10 bases. The CDR3 extends over 14 amino acids. V dropped 3 bases and J dropped 7; count of bases not matched to a gene: 3. Per the germline V gene, CDR1 is LGHDT and CDR2 is YNNKEL (reference sequence). This CDR3 is CASSQGQGRQPQHF. CDR3 coding DNA: TGTGCCAGCAGCCAGGGACAGGGGAGGCAGCCCCAGCATTTT.

The chain couples TRBV3-1 (or the pseudogene TRBV3-2) to TRBJ2-3, with TRBD2 as a possible D gene (7 bases). The V and J ends lost 5 bases and 1 base respectively, with 16 bases between them. CDR1 LGHDT and CDR2 YNNKEL come from the germline V gene (reference sequence). The CDR3 sequence is 16 residues long. This CDR3 is CASSGLGGAGTDTQYF. The CDR3 coding sequence is TGTGCCAGCAGCGGCCTGGGGGGGGCCGGCACAGATACGCAGTATTTT.

This sequence joins TRBV2 and TRBJ1-6; D gene ambiguous. Trimming took off 1 base at V and 7 bases at J, with 11 bases between the two ends. Germline assignment: CDR1 SNHLY and CDR2 FYNNEI. The CDR3 contains 15 residues. CDR3 coding DNA: TGTGCCAGCAGTGAAGGTGACAACGTAAATTCACCCCTCCACTTT. It yields the protein CASSEGDNVNSPLHF.